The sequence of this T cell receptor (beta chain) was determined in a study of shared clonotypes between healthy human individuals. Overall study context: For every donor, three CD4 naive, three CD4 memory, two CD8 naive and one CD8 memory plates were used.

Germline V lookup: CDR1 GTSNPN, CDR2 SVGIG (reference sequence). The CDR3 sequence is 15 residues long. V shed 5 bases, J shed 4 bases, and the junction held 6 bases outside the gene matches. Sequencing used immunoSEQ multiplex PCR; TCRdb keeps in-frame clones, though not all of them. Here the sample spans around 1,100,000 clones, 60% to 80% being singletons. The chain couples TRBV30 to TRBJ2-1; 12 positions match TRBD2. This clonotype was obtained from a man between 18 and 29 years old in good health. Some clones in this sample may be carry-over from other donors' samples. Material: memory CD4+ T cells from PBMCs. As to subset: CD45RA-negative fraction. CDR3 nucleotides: TGTGCCTGGCGGGCGGGACTAGCGGGTTACAATGAGCAGTTCTTC. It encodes CAWRAGLAGYNEQFF.